This TCR beta chain was sequenced in a study of blood T cell repertoires in COVID-19. About the research overall: Specimens from acute and convalescent COVID-19 originated in the United States, Italy and Spain. Sources were T cells, B-cell-depleted T cells, or PBMCs; the material itself was cDNA or gDNA.

Per the original data handling: Reference gene primers were amplified, and this amplification served to estimate nucleated cell counts. Sequencing used immunoSEQ multiplex PCR; TCRdb keeps in-frame clones, though not all of them. V, J and clone size are those of that table, while D and trimming were read from the DNA. The table records about 220,000 clones, 84% of them present only once. CDR3 length equals 12 residues. Germline V gene lookup returns CDR1 SNHLY and CDR2 FYNNEI. With 6 bases clipped from V and 11 bases from J, the junction kept 7 bases outside the gene matches. The chain links TRBV2 to TRBJ1-2, with 9 bases fitting TRBD1. The sequence was obtained from an older woman with acute or convalescent COVID-19. Sequenced material: peripheral blood. The CDR3 coding sequence is TGTGCCAGCAGCCGGGACAGGGTCCTATACACCTTC. Amino acid sequence: CASSRDRVLYTF.